This T cell receptor (beta chain) was found in a study of blood T cell repertoires in COVID-19. The wider study: Whether acute or convalescent, the COVID-19 samples came from the United States, Italy and Spain. Nucleic acid was either cDNA or gDNA, and it came from T cells, B-cell-depleted T cells, or PBMCs.

Germline CDR1 is LNHDA and CDR2 is SQIVND (reference sequence). This CDR3 is built from 15 residues. V was cut by 6 bases and J by 8 bases, with 19 bases left in between. As handled by the study authors: Amplifying reference gene primers gave estimates of nucleated cell counts. The data were produced by immunoSEQ multiplex PCR, yet TCRdb's version contains in-frame clones alone and is incomplete. V and J calls and clone size are those listed in that table; D and trimming were worked out from the DNA. The data contain 120,000 to 150,000 clones, 82% of them singletons. The sequenced material came from peripheral blood. The source is a human donor with acute or convalescent COVID-19. The donor label of this sample is uncertain. The chain combines TRBV19 with TRBJ2-2; D perhaps matches TRBD2 (5 bases). The DNA for the CDR3 is TGTGCCAGTAGCCCCAGGATAGGCCCGGGAGGGGAGCTGTTTTTT. Its translation: CASSPRIGPGGELFF.